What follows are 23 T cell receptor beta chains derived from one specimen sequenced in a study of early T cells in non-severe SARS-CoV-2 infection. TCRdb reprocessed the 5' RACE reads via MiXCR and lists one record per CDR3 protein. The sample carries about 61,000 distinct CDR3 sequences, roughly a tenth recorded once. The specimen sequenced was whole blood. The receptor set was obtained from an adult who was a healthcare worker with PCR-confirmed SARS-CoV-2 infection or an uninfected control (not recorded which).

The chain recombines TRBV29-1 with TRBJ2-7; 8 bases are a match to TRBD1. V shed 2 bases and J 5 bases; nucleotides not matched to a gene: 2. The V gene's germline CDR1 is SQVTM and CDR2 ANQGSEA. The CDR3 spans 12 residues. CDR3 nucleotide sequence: TGCAGCGTTGAATTCAGGGGGCACGAGCAGTACGTC. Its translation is CSVEFRGHEQYV.

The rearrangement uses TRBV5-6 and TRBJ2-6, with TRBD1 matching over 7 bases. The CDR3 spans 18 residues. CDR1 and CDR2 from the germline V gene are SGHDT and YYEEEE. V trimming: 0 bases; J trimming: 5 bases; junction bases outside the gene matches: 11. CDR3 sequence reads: CASSLGQGSPLRANVLTF. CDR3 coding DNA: TGTGCCAGCAGCTTGGGACAGGGTTCCCCTCTTAGGGCCAACGTCCTGACTTTC.

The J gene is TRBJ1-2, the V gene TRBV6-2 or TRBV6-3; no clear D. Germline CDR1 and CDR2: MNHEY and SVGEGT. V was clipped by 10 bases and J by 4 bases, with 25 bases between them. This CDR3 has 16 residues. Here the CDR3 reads CATSRLDLTGIYGYTF. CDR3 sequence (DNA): TGTGCCACCAGCCGCCTGGACCTCACCGGAATCTATGGCTACACCTTC.

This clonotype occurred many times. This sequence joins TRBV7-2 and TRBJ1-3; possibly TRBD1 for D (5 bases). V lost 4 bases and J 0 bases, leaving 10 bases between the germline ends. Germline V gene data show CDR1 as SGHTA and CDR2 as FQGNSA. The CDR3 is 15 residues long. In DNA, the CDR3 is TGTGCCAGCAGCTCTGGGGGGTTCTCTGGAAACACCATATATTTT. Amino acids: CASSSGGFSGNTIYF.

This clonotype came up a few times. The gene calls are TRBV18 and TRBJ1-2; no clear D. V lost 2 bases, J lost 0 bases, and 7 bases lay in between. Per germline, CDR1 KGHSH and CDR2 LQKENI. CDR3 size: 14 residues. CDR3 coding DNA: TGTGCCAGCTCACCAACGGGGACTAACTATGGCTACACCTTC. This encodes CASSPTGTNYGYTF.

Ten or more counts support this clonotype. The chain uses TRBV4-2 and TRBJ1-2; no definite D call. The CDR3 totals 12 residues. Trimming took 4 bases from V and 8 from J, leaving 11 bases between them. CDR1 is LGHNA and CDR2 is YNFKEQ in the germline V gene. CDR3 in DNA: TGTGCCAGCAGCCCCACCGGGGTCGGCTACACCTTC. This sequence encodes CASSPTGVGYTF.

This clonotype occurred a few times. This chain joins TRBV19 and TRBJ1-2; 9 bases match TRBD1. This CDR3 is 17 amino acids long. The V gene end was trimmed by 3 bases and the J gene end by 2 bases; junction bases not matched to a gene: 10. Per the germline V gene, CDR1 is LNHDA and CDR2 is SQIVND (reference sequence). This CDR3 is CASSMFMIQGANYGYTF. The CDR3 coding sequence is TGTGCCAGTAGTATGTTTATGATACAGGGGGCAAACTATGGCTACACCTTC.

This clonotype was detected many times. CDR3 amino acids: CASSLGGQSREKLFF. CDR3 nucleotide sequence: TGTGCCAGCAGTTTGGGGGGACAGAGTCGAGAAAAACTGTTTTTT. The chain joins TRBV28 to TRBJ1-4; 7 nucleotides align to TRBD1. This CDR3 comprises 15 residues. V gave up 3 bases and J gave up 8 bases; unmatched junction bases: 9. The germline V gene has CDR1 MDHEN and CDR2 SYDVKM.

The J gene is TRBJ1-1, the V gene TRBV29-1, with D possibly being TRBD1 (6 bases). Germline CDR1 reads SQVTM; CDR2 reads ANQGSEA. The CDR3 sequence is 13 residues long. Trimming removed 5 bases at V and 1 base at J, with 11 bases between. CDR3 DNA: TGCAGCGTTTCTTACAGGGCGAACACTGAAGCTTTCTTT. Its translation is CSVSYRANTEAFF.

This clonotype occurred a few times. The CDR3: CASSERDTSTDTQYF. In nucleotides, the CDR3 is TGCGCCAGCAGTGAGCGGGACACCTCCACAGATACGCAGTATTTT. The genes are TRBV10-1 and TRBJ2-3; weak D call: TRBD1 (6 bases). Germline V gene data show CDR1 as WNHNN and CDR2 as SYGVQD (reference sequence). Trimming took 2 bases from V and 2 from J, leaving 11 bases between them. This CDR3 spans 15 amino acids.

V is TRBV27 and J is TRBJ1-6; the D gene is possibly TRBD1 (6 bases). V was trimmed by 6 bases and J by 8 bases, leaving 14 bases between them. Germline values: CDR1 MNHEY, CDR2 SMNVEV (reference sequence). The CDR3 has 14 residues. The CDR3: CASSEQGIDSPLHF. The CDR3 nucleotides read TGTGCCAGCAGCGAACAGGGTATCGATTCACCCCTCCACTTT.

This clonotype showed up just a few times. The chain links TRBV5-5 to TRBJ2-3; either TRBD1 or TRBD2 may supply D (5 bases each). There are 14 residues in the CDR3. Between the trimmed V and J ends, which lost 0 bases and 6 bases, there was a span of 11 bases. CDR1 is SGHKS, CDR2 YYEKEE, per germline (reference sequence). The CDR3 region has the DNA TGTGCCAGCAGCTTGGTTTCCGGGACCGATACGCAGTATTTT. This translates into CASSLVSGTDTQYF.

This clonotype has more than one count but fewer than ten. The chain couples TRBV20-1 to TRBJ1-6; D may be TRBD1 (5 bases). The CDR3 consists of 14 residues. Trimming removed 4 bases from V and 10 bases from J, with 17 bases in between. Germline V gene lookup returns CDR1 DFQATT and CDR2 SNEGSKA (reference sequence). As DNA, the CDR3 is TGCAGTGCTACCCCCCCTGGGGGTCGATCACCCCTCCACTTT. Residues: CSATPPGGRSPLHF.

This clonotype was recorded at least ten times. CDR3 sequence (DNA): TGTGCCAGCGGGGGACAGGGGGAGATCACTGAAGCTTTCTTT. Protein: CASGGQGEITEAFF. The chain uses TRBV2 and TRBJ1-1; 11 bases line up with TRBD1. This CDR3 comprises 14 residues. Germline values: CDR1 SNHLY, CDR2 FYNNEI. V dropped 8 bases and J dropped 4; count of bases not matched to a gene: 6.

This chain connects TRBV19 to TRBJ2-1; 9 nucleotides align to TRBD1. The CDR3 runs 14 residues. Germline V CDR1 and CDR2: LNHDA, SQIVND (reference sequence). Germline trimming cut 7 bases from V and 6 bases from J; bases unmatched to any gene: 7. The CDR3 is CASKVQGAFNEQFF. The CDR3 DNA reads TGTGCCAGTAAGGTACAGGGGGCGTTCAATGAGCAGTTCTTC.

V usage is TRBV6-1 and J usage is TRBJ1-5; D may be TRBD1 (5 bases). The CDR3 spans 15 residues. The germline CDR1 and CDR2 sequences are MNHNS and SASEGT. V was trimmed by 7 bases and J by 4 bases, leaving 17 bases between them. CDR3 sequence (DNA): TGTGCCAGCACTAGAGACGGGGCCGAGAATCAGCCCCAGCATTTT. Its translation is CASTRDGAENQPQHF.

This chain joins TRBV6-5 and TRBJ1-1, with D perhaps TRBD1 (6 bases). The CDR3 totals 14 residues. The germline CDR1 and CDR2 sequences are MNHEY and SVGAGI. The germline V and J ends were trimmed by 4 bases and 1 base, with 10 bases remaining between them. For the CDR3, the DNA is TGTGCCAGCAGTTCCCACAGGGCGAACACTGAAGCTTTCTTT. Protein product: CASSSHRANTEAFF.

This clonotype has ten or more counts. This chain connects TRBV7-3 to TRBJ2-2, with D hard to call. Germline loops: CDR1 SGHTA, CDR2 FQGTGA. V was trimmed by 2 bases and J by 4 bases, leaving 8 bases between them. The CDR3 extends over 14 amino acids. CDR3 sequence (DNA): TGTGCCAGCAGCTTATCCCAAGGCACCGGGGAGCTGTTTTTT. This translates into CASSLSQGTGELFF.

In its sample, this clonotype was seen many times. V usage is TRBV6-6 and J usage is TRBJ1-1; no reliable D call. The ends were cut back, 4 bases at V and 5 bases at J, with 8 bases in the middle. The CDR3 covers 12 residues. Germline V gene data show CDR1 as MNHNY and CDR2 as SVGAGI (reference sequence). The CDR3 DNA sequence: TGTGCCAGCAGTTCCCCGGAGACTGAAGCTTTCTTT. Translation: CASSSPETEAFF.

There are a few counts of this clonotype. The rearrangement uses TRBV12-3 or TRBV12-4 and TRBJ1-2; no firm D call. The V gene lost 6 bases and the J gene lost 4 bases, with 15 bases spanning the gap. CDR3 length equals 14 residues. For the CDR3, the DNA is TGTGCCAGCAGCCCCCCCGGGGTGGCCTATGGCTACACCTTC. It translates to CASSPPGVAYGYTF.

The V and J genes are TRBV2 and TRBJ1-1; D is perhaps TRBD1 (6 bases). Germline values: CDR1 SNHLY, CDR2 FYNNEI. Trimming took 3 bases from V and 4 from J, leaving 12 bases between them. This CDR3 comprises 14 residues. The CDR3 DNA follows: TGTGCCAGCAGTGATCGGGGACACTCCACTGAAGCTTTCTTT. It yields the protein CASSDRGHSTEAFF. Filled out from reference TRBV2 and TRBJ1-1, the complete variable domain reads EPEVTQTPSHQVTQMGQEVILRCVPISNHLYFYWYRQILGQKVEFLVSFYNNEISEKSEIFDDQFSVERPDGSNFTLKIRSTKLEDSAMYFCASSDRGHSTEAFFGQGTRLTVV.

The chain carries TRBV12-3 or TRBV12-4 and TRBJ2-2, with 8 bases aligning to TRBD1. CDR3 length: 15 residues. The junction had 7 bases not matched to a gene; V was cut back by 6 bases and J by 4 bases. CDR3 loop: CASRRQGLGTGELFF. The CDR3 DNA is TGTGCCAGCAGACGACAGGGGTTAGGCACCGGGGAGCTGTTTTTT.

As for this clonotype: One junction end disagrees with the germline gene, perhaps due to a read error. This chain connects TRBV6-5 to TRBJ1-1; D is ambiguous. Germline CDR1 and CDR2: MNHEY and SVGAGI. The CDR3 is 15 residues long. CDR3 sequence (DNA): TGTGCCAGCATCCAGGCAATGAATATGAACACTGAAGCTCTCTTT. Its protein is CASIQAMNMNTEALF.